This TCR beta chain was profiled in a study of T cell responses to AZD1222 COVID-19 vaccine. V lost 9 bases and J 4 bases, leaving 29 bases between the germline ends. CDR3 length: 18 residues. Some clones are missing from TCRdb's copy, which holds only in-frame ones; the method was immunoSEQ multiplex PCR. The table has 95,000 to 100,000 clones, about 90% seen once. Findings and caveats of the study: The study found vaccine-associated CD4 TCRs spanning spike, dominant at 160-218 and 743-854. Donors, mostly white British, included more females; clonal diversity was possibly underestimated.

With regard to this clone: As yet, its antigen is unknown.

The chain carries TRBV5-3 and TRBJ1-5; D unresolved. TRBV5-3 is annotated as an ORF whose role is uncertain. Specimen: peripheral blood, collected 28 days after the second AZD1222 dose. The TCR comes from an adult who received the AZD1222 COVID-19 vaccine. The CDR3 loop is CATGHTVGLGPLNQPQHF. Here the CDR3 DNA reads TGTGCCACCGGCCACACAGTAGGGTTGGGTCCCCTAAATCAGCCCCAGCATTTT.